The 23 T cell receptor beta chains below all came from one sample that was sequenced in a study of ipilimumab plus nivolumab after autologous stem cell transplantation. Some clones are missing from TCRdb's copy, which holds only in-frame ones; the method was immunoSEQ multiplex PCR. The sample contains just over 40,000 clones, around 92% of which appear only once. The input for sequencing was PBMCs, taken in a trial of ipilimumab plus nivolumab as post-transplant consolidation. The receptors derive from a male donor with multiple myeloma.

This clone occurred once. The chain combines TRBV4-1 with TRBJ2-7; TRBD2 matches at 7 bases. Germline CDR1 and CDR2: MGHRA and YSYEKL. CDR3 length: 14 residues. The V and J ends lost 4 bases and 4 bases, in that order; junction bases with no gene match: 7. The CDR3 sequence is CASSPRETAYEQYF. DNA for the CDR3: TGCGCCAGCAGCCCGCGGGAGACCGCTTACGAGCAGTACTTC.

The chain carries TRBV19 and TRBJ2-3, with a tentative D call TRBD2 (5 bases). Germline V gives CDR1 LNHDA, CDR2 SQIVND (reference sequence). The V end lost 5 bases, the J end lost 0 bases, and 12 bases lay between the germline ends. The CDR3 extends over 15 amino acids. The CDR3 nucleotides are TGTGCCAGTAGTCTCCTCCCGGGGAGCACAGATACGCAGTATTTT. Its translation: CASSLLPGSTDTQYF.

This rearrangement joins TRBV18 to TRBJ2-1; 7 bases agree with TRBD2. The germline gives CDR1 KGHSH, CDR2 LQKENI. The trim removed 3 bases at V and 3 bases at J, leaving 5 bases unmatched. The CDR3 runs to 15 residues. The CDR3 region has the DNA TGTGCCAGCTCACCTCCTGCGGGGGACTACAATGAGCAGTTCTTC. It is translated as CASSPPAGDYNEQFF.

This clone showed up just once. This chain connects TRBV4-1 to TRBJ2-3; no clear D. The CDR3 spans 17 residues. Trimming took off 4 bases at V and 0 bases at J, with 17 bases between the two ends. Germline CDR1 and CDR2: MGHRA and YSYEKL. The CDR3 DNA reads as TGCGCCAGCAGCCTACACCGATTGAGGTCTAGCACAGATACGCAGTATTTT. Protein sequence: CASSLHRLRSSTDTQYF.

This chain uses TRBV6-1 with TRBJ2-7; TRBD2 agrees at 12 bases. Germline V gene lookup returns CDR1 MNHNS and CDR2 SASEGT. Germline trimming cut 4 bases from V and 6 bases from J; bases unmatched to any gene: 10. The length of the CDR3 is 16 residues. As DNA, the CDR3 is TGTGCCAGCAGTGGCCCTAGCGGGAGGGCCTCGGGCGAGCAGTACTTC. Its protein product is CASSGPSGRASGEQYF.

V gene TRBV6-1 combines with J gene TRBJ2-3, with 9 positions matching TRBD2. The CDR3 runs 14 residues. Germline CDR1 MNHNS, CDR2 SASEGT. CDR3 region: CVIRVSGRADTQYF. The CDR3 nucleotides are TGTGTTATAAGGGTTAGCGGGAGAGCAGATACGCAGTATTTT.

The V call is TRBV29-1, the J call TRBJ2-1, with 7 bases matching TRBD2. With 2 bases clipped from V and 0 bases from J, the junction kept 7 bases outside the gene matches. CDR1 SQVTM and CDR2 ANQGSEA come from the germline V gene. The CDR3 length is 16 residues. The CDR3 DNA reads TGCAGCGTTGAAAGGGTTGGCGGGAGCTCCTACAATGAGCAGTTCTTC. Translation: CSVERVGGSSYNEQFF.

The rearrangement uses TRBV15 and TRBJ2-5; a possible D gene is TRBD2 (6 bases). This CDR3 has 13 residues. From germline, CDR1 is LNHNV and CDR2 YYDKDF (reference sequence). Trimming removed 4 bases at V and 5 bases at J, with 11 bases between. The CDR3 loop reads CATSTGGLETQYF. The CDR3 bases are TGTGCCACCAGCACCGGAGGGTTGGAGACCCAGTACTTC.

The CDR3 DNA sequence: TGCAGTGCTACGATTCTGTTGGGGCAGTATTTT. The encoded protein is CSATILLGQYF. The chain links TRBV20-1 to TRBJ2-3; D ambiguous. Germline V gene sequence: CDR1 DFQATT, CDR2 SNEGSKA (reference sequence). V was pared by 4 bases and J by 11 bases, with 13 bases between. The CDR3 spans 11 residues.

V usage is TRBV30 and J usage is TRBJ2-4, with 8 bases that match TRBD1. V lost 0 bases, J lost 3 bases, and 4 bases stayed unmatched. CDR1 and CDR2 (germline): GTSNPN, SVGIG (reference sequence). CDR3 length: 15 amino acids. The CDR3: CAWSVAGGFKNIQYF. The CDR3 nucleotides are TGTGCCTGGAGTGTGGCAGGGGGCTTCAAAAACATTCAGTACTTC.

J is TRBJ2-3 and V is TRBV7-3; D remains ambiguous. Germline V CDR1 and CDR2: SGHTA, FQGTGA. Trimming stripped 2 bases from V and 6 bases from J, with 12 bases between. This CDR3 contains 14 residues. In nucleotides, the CDR3 is TGTGCCAGCAGCTTAGGAGTCGACCCGGATACGCAGTATTTT. It encodes CASSLGVDPDTQYF.

V and J are TRBV5-4 and TRBJ1-2; D possibly corresponds to TRBD1 (5 bases). The germline gives CDR1 SGHNT, CDR2 YYREEE (reference sequence). The CDR3 is 14 residues long. V lost 4 bases and J lost 4, with 14 bases in between. The CDR3 loop reads CASSGDGLLYGYTF. In nucleotides, the CDR3 is TGTGCCAGCAGCGGGGACGGGCTCCTCTATGGCTACACCTTC.

This chain joins TRBV2 and TRBJ2-7, with D possibly being TRBD1 (5 bases). CDR3 size: 13 residues. V was clipped by 7 bases and J by 2 bases, with 12 bases between them. Germline CDR1 reads SNHLY; CDR2 reads FYNNEI. This CDR3 reads CASTPQGTYEQYF. Here the CDR3 DNA reads TGTGCCAGCACCCCCCAGGGAACCTACGAGCAGTACTTC.

The chain recombines TRBV7-3 with TRBJ1-1; D is ambiguous. This CDR3 is 13 amino acids long. V lost 2 bases to trimming and J lost 1 base, with 5 bases between them. Germline CDR1 is SGHTA and CDR2 is FQGTGA. The CDR3 coding sequence is TGTGCCAGCAGCTTAGGCAGGAACACTGAAGCTTTCTTT. Translation gives CASSLGRNTEAFF.

The V gene is TRBV4-3, the J gene TRBJ2-7; D possibly corresponds to TRBD1 (6 bases). Trimming pared 0 bases from V and 2 bases from J, leaving 11 bases between. This CDR3 is 15 amino acids long. CDR1 LGHNA and CDR2 YSLEER come from the germline V gene. The CDR3: CASSQEGTPPYEQYF. Written as DNA, the CDR3 is TGCGCCAGCAGCCAAGAAGGGACACCACCCTACGAGCAGTACTTC.

The rearrangement joins TRBV29-1 to TRBJ2-2, with D uncertain. From germline, CDR1 is SQVTM and CDR2 ANQGSEA. Trimming took off 4 bases at V and 0 bases at J, with 6 bases between the two ends. The CDR3 is made up of 13 amino acids. The CDR3 is CSVGSANTGELFF. The CDR3 bases are TGCAGCGTTGGCTCAGCGAACACCGGGGAGCTGTTTTTT.

CDR3 coding DNA: TGTGCCAGCAGCGTAAACCGGGAGAACACTGAAGCTTTCTTT. Amino acids: CASSVNRENTEAFF. The gene calls are TRBV7-9 and TRBJ1-1; the D is unclear. Germline-derived CDR1 and CDR2 are SEHNR and FQNEAQ (reference sequence). The CDR3 consists of 14 residues. Trimming took off 5 bases at V and 1 base at J, with 11 bases between the two ends.

This CDR3 reads CASSLDVAGVRRQFF. DNA of the CDR3: TGTGCCAGCAGCTTAGACGTTGCGGGAGTGCGGAGGCAGTTCTTC. The chain links TRBV7-9 to TRBJ2-1; 7 bases align to TRBD2. The ends lost 1 base at V and 12 bases at J; junction bases unmatched: 12. The CDR3 has 15 amino acids. The germline gives CDR1 SEHNR, CDR2 FQNEAQ (reference sequence).

The rearrangement joins TRBV11-1 to TRBJ2-1, with D tentatively TRBD2 (6 bases). Trimming removed 5 bases from V and 4 bases from J, with 9 bases in between. The CDR3 is made up of 13 amino acids. Germline lookup yields CDR1 SGHAT and CDR2 FQDESV (reference sequence). CDR3 sequence reads: CASSRGIYNEQFF. The CDR3 DNA reads TGTGCCAGCAGCCGCGGGATTTACAATGAGCAGTTCTTC.

The chain has TRBV7-3 and TRBJ1-5; D is uncertain. Germline loops: CDR1 SGHTA, CDR2 FQGTGA. Trimming removed 1 base at V and 1 base at J, with 8 bases between. The CDR3 has 15 residues. CDR3 in DNA: TGTGCCAGCAGCTTAATGGGAGGAAGCAATCAGCCCCAGCATTTT. It codes for CASSLMGGSNQPQHF.

The chain links TRBV13 to TRBJ1-2; 7 bases match TRBD1. The CDR3 covers 13 residues. Germline V lookup: CDR1 PRHDT, CDR2 FYEKMQ (reference sequence). V was clipped by 6 bases and J by 8 bases; unmatched bases: 9. Here the CDR3 reads CASREQGTMGYTF. CDR3 nucleotide sequence: TGTGCCAGCAGGGAACAGGGGACTATGGGCTACACCTTC. Combining the CDR3 with reference TRBV13 and TRBJ1-2 gives the whole variable domain AAGVIQSPRHLIKEKRETATLKCYPIPRHDTVYWYQQGPGQDPQFLISFYEKMQSDKGSIPDRFSAQQFSDYHSELNMSSLELGDSALYFCASREQGTMGYTFGSGTRLTVV.

The chain joins TRBV5-1 to TRBJ2-1, with D perhaps matching TRBD2 (5 bases). Trimming shortened V by 6 bases and J by 2 bases, and 12 bases separated the two germline ends. Germline V gives CDR1 SGHRS, CDR2 YFSETQ. CDR3 length: 14 residues. CDR3 protein: CASMREPPYNEQFF. In DNA, the CDR3 is TGCGCCAGCATGAGGGAGCCCCCCTACAATGAGCAGTTCTTC. Combining the CDR3 with reference TRBV5-1 and TRBJ2-1 gives the whole variable domain KAGVTQTPRYLIKTRGQQVTLSCSPISGHRSVSWYQQTPGQGLQFLFEYFSETQRNKGNFPGRFSGRQFSNSRSEMNVSTLELGDSALYLCASMREPPYNEQFFGPGTRLTVL.

The J gene is TRBJ2-3, the V gene TRBV9, with D possibly TRBD2 on 6 matching bases. Trimming took off 0 bases at V and 6 bases at J, with 17 bases between the two ends. CDR1 is SGDLS, CDR2 YYNGEE, per germline. CDR3 length: 16 amino acids. The CDR3 DNA is TGTGCCAGCAGCGTAGGAGGGGCCGGGGGTCACGATACGCAGTATTTT. Protein sequence: CASSVGGAGGHDTQYF.